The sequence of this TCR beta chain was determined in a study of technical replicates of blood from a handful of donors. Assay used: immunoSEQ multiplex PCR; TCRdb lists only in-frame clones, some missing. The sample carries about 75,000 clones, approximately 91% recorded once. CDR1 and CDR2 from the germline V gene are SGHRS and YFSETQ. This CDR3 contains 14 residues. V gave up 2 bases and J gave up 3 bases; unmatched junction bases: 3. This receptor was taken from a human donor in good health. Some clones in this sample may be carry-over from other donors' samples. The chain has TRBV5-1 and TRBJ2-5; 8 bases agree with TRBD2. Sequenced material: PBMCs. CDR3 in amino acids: CASSFGTRKETQYF. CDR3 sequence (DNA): TGCGCCAGCAGCTTCGGGACTAGAAAAGAGACCCAGTACTTC.